This T cell receptor (beta chain) was sequenced for a study of blood T cell repertoires in COVID-19 (dated by TCRdb to 2018 to 2021). With regard to the full study: Samples from collaborators originated in the United States, Italy and Spain and spanned both the acute and convalescent phases of COVID-19. The repertoires were released in a freely available public database meant as a resource for research on the immune response to SARS-CoV-2. Subjects who had been exposed to COVID-19, were actively infected with it, or had recovered from it provided the deeply sampled blood TCRbeta repertoires that made up the dataset. Samples were obtained from the ongoing ImmuneRACE study (first 160 participants) and from 1,254 subjects provided by 6 global collaborators. The prospective study material was composed of cDNA or gDNA derived from T cells, B-cell-depleted T cells, or PBMCs. HLA class I and class II types, where available, came from metadata supplied by the sample provider rather than from assay-based typing. Nearly every sample came with metadata listing a de-identified subject ID, COVID-19 status, age in years and sex.

General study outcomes and caveats: The quantity of clinical and demographic metadata differed by source and by participant and was supplied without curation.

This clone came up a few times. Its binding antigen is unknown. Base-call qualities are not available, and no considerably larger clone is one nucleotide away. Enrolling through a virtual design, the prospective study's participants ranged in age from roughly 18 to 90 years and lived across roughly 24 United States geographic areas. In the prospective study, participants were assigned to cohorts based on the clinical history participants reported in a screening survey and a study questionnaire. Exposed participants had been in contact with someone with a PCR-confirmed or clinician-diagnosed COVID-19 case within 2 weeks of study entry. In the prospective study, whole blood, serum and a nasopharyngeal or oropharyngeal swab were collected from each participant by mobile phlebotomists. Prospective study participants could optionally give additional blood draws and questionnaires over an approximately 2-month period. Blood samples from the prospective study were shipped frozen or at room temperature prior to DNA extraction.

The immunoSEQ Assay, a bias-controlled multiplex PCR, was used to amplify TCRbeta CDR3 regions from genomic DNA. For the original study's pipeline: Nucleated cell counts per sample were estimated from amplification of reference gene primers within the assay. To quantify the absolute abundance of each unique TCRbeta CDR3 rearrangement, sequence reads were collapsed and filtered. Productive Simpson clonality was computed per sample as the square root of Simpson's diversity index over productive rearrangements. The source is immuneACCESS, and TCRdb retained only in-frame sequences with V and J called. Part of the clones is not carried over; for the studies checked, unresolved V genes explain less than half of this, and the remainder is unexplained. The V and J calls and the clone size are those of that table, but D and trimming were determined from the DNA. Within this sample are 250,000 or so clones, with 80% to 90% of them counted one time only. Of the sample, 3% to 3.5% is held by the ten largest clones.

The CDR3 has 14 amino acids, counting the end cysteine and phenylalanine. Only the CDR3 region is kept as DNA, spanning 42 bases read in frame from base 1. CDR1 and CDR2 were assigned from the germline V gene as SGHTA and FQGNSA. The junction shows trimming of 1 base on V and 2 bases on J, plus 6 bases between the germline ends. This receptor chain uses TRBV7-2 and TRBJ1-3; the best D guess is TRBD1, with 5 bases matching. The sequence was obtained from a woman in her forties who had been exposed to COVID-19. The sequenced material came from PBMCs or T cells enriched from blood (not recorded which). The DNA sequence follows: TGTGCCAGCAGCTTAGGGGGCGCTGGAAACACCATATATTTT. It translates as CASSLGGAGNTIYF.